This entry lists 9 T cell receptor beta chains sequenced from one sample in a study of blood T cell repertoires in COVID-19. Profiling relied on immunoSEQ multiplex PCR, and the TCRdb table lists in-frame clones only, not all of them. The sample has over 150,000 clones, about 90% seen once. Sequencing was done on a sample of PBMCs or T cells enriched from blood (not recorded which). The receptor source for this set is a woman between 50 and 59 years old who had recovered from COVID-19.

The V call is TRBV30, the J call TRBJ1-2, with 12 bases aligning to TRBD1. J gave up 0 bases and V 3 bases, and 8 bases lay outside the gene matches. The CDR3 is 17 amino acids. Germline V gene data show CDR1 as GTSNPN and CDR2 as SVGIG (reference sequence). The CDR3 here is CAWRYPGQGAPNYGYTF. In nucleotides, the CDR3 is TGTGCCTGGAGGTATCCGGGACAGGGGGCGCCTAACTATGGCTACACCTTC.

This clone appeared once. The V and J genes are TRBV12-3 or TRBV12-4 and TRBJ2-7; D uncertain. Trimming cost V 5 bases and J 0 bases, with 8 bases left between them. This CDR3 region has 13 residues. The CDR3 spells CASSPPSSYEQYF. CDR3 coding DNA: TGTGCCAGCAGTCCCCCCAGCTCCTACGAGCAGTACTTC.

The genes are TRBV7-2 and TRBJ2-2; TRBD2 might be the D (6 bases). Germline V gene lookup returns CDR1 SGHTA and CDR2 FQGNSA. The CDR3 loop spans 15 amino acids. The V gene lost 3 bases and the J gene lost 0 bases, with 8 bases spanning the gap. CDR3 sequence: CASSFGGTNTGELFF. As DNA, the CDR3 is TGTGCCAGCAGCTTTGGAGGGACGAACACCGGGGAGCTGTTTTTT.

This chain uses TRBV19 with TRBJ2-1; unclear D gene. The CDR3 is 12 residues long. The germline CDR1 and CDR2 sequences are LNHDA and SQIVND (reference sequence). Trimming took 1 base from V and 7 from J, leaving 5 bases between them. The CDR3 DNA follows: TGTGCCAGTAGTATAGGGCCAAATGAGCAGTTCTTC. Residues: CASSIGPNEQFF.

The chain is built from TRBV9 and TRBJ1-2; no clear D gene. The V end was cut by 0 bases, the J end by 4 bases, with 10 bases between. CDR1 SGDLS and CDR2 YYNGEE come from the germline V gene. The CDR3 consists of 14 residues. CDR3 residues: CASSVDLESYGYTF. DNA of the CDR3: TGTGCCAGCAGCGTAGATCTGGAGAGCTATGGCTACACCTTC.

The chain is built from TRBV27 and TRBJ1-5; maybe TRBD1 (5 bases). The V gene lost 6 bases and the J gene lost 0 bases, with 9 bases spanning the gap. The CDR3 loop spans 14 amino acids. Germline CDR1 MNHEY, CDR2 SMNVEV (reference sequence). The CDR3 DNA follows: TGTGCCAGCAGGACAGCTAATAGCAATCAGCCCCAGCATTTT. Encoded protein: CASRTANSNQPQHF.

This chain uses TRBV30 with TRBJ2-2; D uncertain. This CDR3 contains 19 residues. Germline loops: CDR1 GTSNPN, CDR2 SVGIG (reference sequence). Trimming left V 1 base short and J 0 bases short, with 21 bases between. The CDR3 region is CAWSDSAREAIANTGELFF. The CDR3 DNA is TGTGCCTGGAGTGACTCGGCCCGCGAGGCGATCGCGAACACCGGGGAGCTGTTTTTT.

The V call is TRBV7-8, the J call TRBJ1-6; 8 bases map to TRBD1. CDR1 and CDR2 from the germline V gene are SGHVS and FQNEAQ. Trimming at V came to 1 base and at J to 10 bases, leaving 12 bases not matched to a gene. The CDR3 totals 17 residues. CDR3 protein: CASSLDPRDRSWSPLHF. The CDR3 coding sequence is TGTGCCAGCAGCTTAGATCCCCGGGACAGGTCGTGGTCACCCCTCCACTTT.

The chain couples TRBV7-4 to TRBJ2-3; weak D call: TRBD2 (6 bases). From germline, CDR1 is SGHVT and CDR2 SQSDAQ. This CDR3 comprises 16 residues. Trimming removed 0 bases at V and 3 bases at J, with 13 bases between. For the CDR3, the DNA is TGTGCCAGCAGCTTAGCCACCCGGGAGCGGACAGATACGCAGTATTTT. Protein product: CASSLATRERTDTQYF.